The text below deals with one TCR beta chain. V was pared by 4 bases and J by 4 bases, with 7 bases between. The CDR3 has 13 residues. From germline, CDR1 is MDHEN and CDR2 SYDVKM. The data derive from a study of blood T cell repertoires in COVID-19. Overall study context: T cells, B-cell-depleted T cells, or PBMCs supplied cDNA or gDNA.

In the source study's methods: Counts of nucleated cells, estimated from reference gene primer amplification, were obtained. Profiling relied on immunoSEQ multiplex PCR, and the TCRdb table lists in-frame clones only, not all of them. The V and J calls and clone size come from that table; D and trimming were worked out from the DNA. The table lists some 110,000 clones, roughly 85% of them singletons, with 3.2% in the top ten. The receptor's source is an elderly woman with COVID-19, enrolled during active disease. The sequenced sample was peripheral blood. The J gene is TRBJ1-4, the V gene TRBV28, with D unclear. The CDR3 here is CASSSVFNEKLFF. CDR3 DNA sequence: TGTGCCAGCAGTTCGGTCTTTAATGAAAAACTGTTTTTT.